The 15 T cell receptor beta chains listed next were all sequenced from one sample in a study of OX40 agonist ivuxolimab in advanced cancers. The data were produced by immunoSEQ multiplex PCR, yet TCRdb's version contains in-frame clones alone and is incomplete. This sample has roughly 64,000 clones, with around four fifths found just once. The specimen was CD4+ or CD8+ T cells sorted from blood, collected in a trial of the OX40 agonist ivuxolimab. Receptor source: an adult with an advanced solid tumor such as melanoma, head and neck, liver or kidney cancer.

This clone was found once. This chain uses TRBV5-1 with TRBJ1-1; D is possibly TRBD1 (5 bases). Germline assignment: CDR1 SGHRS and CDR2 YFSETQ. Trimming removed 0 bases from V and 5 bases from J, with 11 bases in between. This CDR3 comprises 14 residues. DNA of the CDR3: TGCGCCAGCAGCTTGGCCTGGGGCGGTACTGAAGCTTTCTTT. It encodes CASSLAWGGTEAFF.

The V gene is TRBV19, the J gene TRBJ2-3, with 7 bases fitting TRBD2. Per the germline V gene, CDR1 is LNHDA and CDR2 is SQIVND (reference sequence). V lost 2 bases, J lost 2 bases, and 4 bases stayed unmatched. This CDR3 contains 15 residues. CDR3 loop: CASSIRGSYTDTQYF. The CDR3, as DNA: TGTGCCAGTAGTATACGCGGGAGCTACACAGATACGCAGTATTTT.

This chain joins TRBV2 and TRBJ2-7, with TRBD2 as a possible D gene (5 bases). The CDR3 is made up of 13 amino acids. Trimming removed 7 bases at V and 3 bases at J, with 13 bases between. Germline V gives CDR1 SNHLY, CDR2 FYNNEI. The CDR3 loop is CASTQGDYYEQYF. The CDR3 coding sequence is TGTGCCAGCACCCAAGGAGACTACTACGAGCAGTACTTC.

This clone was found once. CDR3 sequence reads: CASSDLLHEQYF. CDR3 nucleotides: TGTGCCAGCAGTGACCTCCTCCACGAGCAGTACTTC. The V call is TRBV6-1, the J call TRBJ2-7; D gene unclear. Germline CDR1 and CDR2: MNHNS and SASEGT. The germline V and J ends were trimmed by 3 bases and 5 bases, with 8 bases remaining between them. The CDR3 runs to 12 residues.

The chain employs TRBV7-8 and TRBJ2-3; D is ambiguous. V was shortened by 2 bases and J by 7 bases, with 7 bases between the two germline ends. This CDR3 is 12 amino acids long. Germline V gene sequence: CDR1 SGHVS, CDR2 FQNEAQ. The CDR3 coding sequence is TGTGCCAGCAGCTTATCAGAAAATACGCAGTATTTT. Protein product: CASSLSENTQYF.

This clone was recorded a few times. The chain uses TRBV7-9 and TRBJ2-7, with 7 bases lining up with TRBD1. Germline CDR1 is SEHNR and CDR2 is FQNEAQ (reference sequence). V lost 6 bases to trimming and J lost 8 bases; unmatched junction nucleotides: 4. The CDR3 length is 11 residues. This CDR3 is CASSQGDKQYF. In DNA, the CDR3 is TGTGCCAGCAGTCAGGGGGACAAGCAGTACTTC.

As regards this clone: This specimen includes other DNA sequences encoding the same CDR3. The chain uses TRBV18 and TRBJ2-5; a possible D gene is TRBD1 (6 bases). The germline gives CDR1 KGHSH, CDR2 LQKENI. With 2 bases removed from V and 2 bases from J, the gap between germline ends came to 6 bases. The CDR3 has 13 residues. The CDR3 loop reads CASSPDRQETQYF. The DNA for the CDR3 is TGTGCCAGCTCACCAGACAGGCAAGAGACCCAGTACTTC.

Points on this clone: Germline is not matched at one junction end, which may reflect a read error. The rearrangement uses TRBV10-3 and TRBJ2-7; D remains ambiguous. The germline V gene has CDR1 ENHRY and CDR2 SYGVKD. The CDR3 consists of 14 residues. The CDR3 DNA follows: TGTGCCAGCAGTTACCTGGACCCTTCCTACGAGCAGTACTTC. It encodes CASSYLDPSYEQYF.

In its sample, this clone was seen a few times. This chain connects TRBV19 to TRBJ2-2; the match to TRBD2 covers 11 bases. Germline loops: CDR1 LNHDA, CDR2 SQIVND (reference sequence). The V segment lost 4 bases and the J segment 6 bases; nucleotides outside the gene matches: 10. This CDR3 region has 17 residues. The CDR3 loop is CASSTSGLAEQAGELFF. As DNA, the CDR3 is TGTGCCAGTAGTACCTCGGGACTAGCGGAACAAGCCGGGGAGCTGTTTTTT.

The chain uses TRBV6-1 and TRBJ2-4; no definite D call. The CDR3 has 13 amino acids. V was clipped by 6 bases and J by 4 bases, with 10 bases between them. The germline V gene encodes CDR1 MNHNS and CDR2 SASEGT. The DNA of the CDR3 is TGTGCCAGCAGGGGTGGTGTGAAAAACATTCAGTACTTC. This sequence encodes CASRGGVKNIQYF.

The rearrangement links TRBV7-6 to TRBJ2-2; D may be TRBD1 (6 bases). Looked up from germline, CDR1 is SGHVS and CDR2 is FNYEAQ. The CDR3 consists of 15 residues. Trimming pared 2 bases from V and 6 bases from J, leaving 13 bases between. The CDR3 DNA follows: TGTGCCAGCAGCTTACTGTCCAGGGGTGCCGGGGAGCTGTTTTTT. It translates to CASSLLSRGAGELFF.

This sequence joins TRBV18 and TRBJ1-2; 10 bases line up with TRBD1. Germline CDR1 is KGHSH and CDR2 is LQKENI. The CDR3 has 15 amino acids. The junction had 3 bases not matched to a gene; V was cut back by 1 base and J by 4 bases. CDR3 DNA sequence: TGTGCCAGCTCACCACTTGGACAGGGGGTCTATGGCTACACCTTC. Residues: CASSPLGQGVYGYTF. Together with reference TRBV18 and TRBJ1-2, the CDR3 gives the full variable domain: NAGVMQNPRHLVRRRGQEARLRCSPMKGHSHVYWYRQLPEEGLKFMVYLQKENIIDESGMPKERFSAEFPKEGPSILRIQQVVRGDSAAYFCASSPLGQGVYGYTFGSGTRLTVV.

The chain links TRBV28 to TRBJ1-2; no clear D. CDR3 length: 12 amino acids. V was trimmed by 4 bases and J by 7 bases, leaving 10 bases between them. From germline, CDR1 is MDHEN and CDR2 SYDVKM. CDR3 sequence: CASSSSRSGYTF. The CDR3 DNA sequence: TGTGCCAGCAGTTCCTCCCGAAGTGGCTACACCTTC.

The chain is built from TRBV5-8 and TRBJ1-4; 7 bases fit TRBD1. The germline gives CDR1 SGHTS, CDR2 YDEGEE. The CDR3 totals 13 residues. Losses at the gene ends were 6 bases for V and 8 bases for J; bases not matched to a gene: 7. The DNA for the CDR3 is TGTGCCAGCAACCGAAGGGGGCACGAAAAACTGTTTTTT. Its translation: CASNRRGHEKLFF.

This chain joins TRBV29-1 and TRBJ2-5; a weak D match, TRBD1 (6 bases). Germline CDR1 reads SQVTM; CDR2 reads ANQGSEA. This CDR3 has 12 residues. The ends were cut back, 4 bases at V and 3 bases at J, with 9 bases in the middle. The CDR3, as DNA: TGCAGCGTTGGTTACAGGGAAGAGACCCAGTACTTC. This sequence encodes CSVGYREETQYF.